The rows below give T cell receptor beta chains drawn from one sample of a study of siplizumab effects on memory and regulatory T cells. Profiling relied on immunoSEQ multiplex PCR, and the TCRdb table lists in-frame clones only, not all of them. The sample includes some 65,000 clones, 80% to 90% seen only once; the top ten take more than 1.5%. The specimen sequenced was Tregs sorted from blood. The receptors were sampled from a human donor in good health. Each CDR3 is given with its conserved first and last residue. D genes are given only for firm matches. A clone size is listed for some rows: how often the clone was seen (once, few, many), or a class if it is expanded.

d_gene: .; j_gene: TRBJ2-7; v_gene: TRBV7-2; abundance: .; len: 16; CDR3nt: TGTGCCAGCAGCTTAGACGGCCAGCCGAGGACCTACGAGCAGTACTTC; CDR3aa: CASSLDGQPRTYEQYF
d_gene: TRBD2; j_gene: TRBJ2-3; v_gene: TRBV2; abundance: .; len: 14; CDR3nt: TGTGCCAGTGAGGTAGACCGGGACTACGATACGCAGTATTTT; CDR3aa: CASEVDRDYDTQYF
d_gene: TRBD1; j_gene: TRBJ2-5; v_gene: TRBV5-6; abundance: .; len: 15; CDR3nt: TGTGCCAGCAGCCAGGACAGGGCGACGGGTAGGGCCCAGTACTTC; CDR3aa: CASSQDRATGRAQYF
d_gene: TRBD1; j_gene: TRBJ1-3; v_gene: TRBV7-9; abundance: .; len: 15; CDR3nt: TGTGCCAGCAGCTCGACAGGGGGCTCTGGAAACACCATATATTTT; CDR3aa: CASSSTGGSGNTIYF
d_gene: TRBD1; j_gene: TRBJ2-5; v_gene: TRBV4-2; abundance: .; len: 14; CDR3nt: TGTGCCAGCAGCCAGGGACAGGGCAGGGAGACCCAGTACTTC; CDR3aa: CASSQGQGRETQYF
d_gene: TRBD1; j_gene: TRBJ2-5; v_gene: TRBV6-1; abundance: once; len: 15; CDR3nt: TGTGCCAGCAGCTACGACAGGGGGCGGCCCGAGACCCAGTACTTC; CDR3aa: CASSYDRGRPETQYF
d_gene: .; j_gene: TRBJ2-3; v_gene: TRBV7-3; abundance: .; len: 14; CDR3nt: TGTGCCAGCAGCTTAACGTGGAATGCAGATACGCAGTATTTT; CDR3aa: CASSLTWNADTQYF
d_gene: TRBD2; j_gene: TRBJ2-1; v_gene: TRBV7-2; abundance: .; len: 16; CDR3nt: TGTGCCAGCAGCTCCCGGGGACTAGCGGGAAGGAATGAGCAGTTCTTC; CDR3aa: CASSSRGLAGRNEQFF
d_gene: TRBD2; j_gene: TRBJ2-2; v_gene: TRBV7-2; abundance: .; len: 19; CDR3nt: TGTGCCAGCAGCTTAGCGTTTAGCGGGAGGGCCCAGAACACCGGGGAGCTGTTTTTT; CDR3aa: CASSLAFSGRAQNTGELFF
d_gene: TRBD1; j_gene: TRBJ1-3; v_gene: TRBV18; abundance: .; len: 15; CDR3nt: TGTGCCAGCTCACTGGCCAGGGGGCCTGGAAACACCATATATTTT; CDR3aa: CASSLARGPGNTIYF
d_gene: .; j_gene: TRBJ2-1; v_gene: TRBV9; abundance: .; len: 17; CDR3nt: TGTGCCAGCAGCGTAGCGTTCGACGGCTACTCCTACAATGAGCAGTTCTTC; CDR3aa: CASSVAFDGYSYNEQFF
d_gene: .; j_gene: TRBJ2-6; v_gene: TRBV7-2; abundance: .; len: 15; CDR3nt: TGTGCCAGCAGCTTAAGGATCTCTGGGGCCAACGTCCTGACTTTC; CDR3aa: CASSLRISGANVLTF
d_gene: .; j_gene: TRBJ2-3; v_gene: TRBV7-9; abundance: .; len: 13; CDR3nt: TGTGCCAGCAGCATACAAATGAGGGATACGCAGTATTTT; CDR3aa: CASSIQMRDTQYF
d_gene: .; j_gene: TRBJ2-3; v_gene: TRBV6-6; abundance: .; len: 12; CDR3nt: TGTGCCAGCAGGGCTAGCACAGATACGCAGTATTTT; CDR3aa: CASRASTDTQYF
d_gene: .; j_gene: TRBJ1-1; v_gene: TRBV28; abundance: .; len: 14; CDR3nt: TGTGCCAGCAGTTTAGCCGGGGTTGGAACTGAAGCTTTCTTT; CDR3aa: CASSLAGVGTEAFF
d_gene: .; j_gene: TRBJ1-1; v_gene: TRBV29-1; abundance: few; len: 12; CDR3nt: TGCAGCGGGGGGGATCAGGGCACTGAAGCTTTCTTT; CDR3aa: CSGGDQGTEAFF
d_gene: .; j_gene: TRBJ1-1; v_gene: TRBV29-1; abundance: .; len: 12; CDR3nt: TGCAGCGTTACAAGACAGCTCACTGAAGCTTTCTTT; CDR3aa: CSVTRQLTEAFF
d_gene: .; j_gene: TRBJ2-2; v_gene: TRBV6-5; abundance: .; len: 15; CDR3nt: TGTGCCAGCAGACGACAGACGTTGAACACCGGGGAGCTGTTTTTT; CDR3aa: CASRRQTLNTGELFF